What follows are 14 T cell receptor beta chains derived from one specimen sequenced in a study of blood T cell repertoires in COVID-19. Assay used: immunoSEQ multiplex PCR; TCRdb lists only in-frame clones, some missing. The table records about 24,000 clones, approximately 86% of them present only once. The sequenced material came from peripheral blood. Receptors were obtained from a human donor with acute or convalescent COVID-19. The donor label of this sample is uncertain.

Only one count was recorded for this clone. J is TRBJ2-1 and V is TRBV5-1; TRBD1 might be the D (5 bases). There are 13 residues in the CDR3. Deletions cut 0 bases from V and 7 bases from J, with 8 bases between. CDR1 and CDR2 from the germline V gene are SGHRS and YFSETQ. The CDR3 DNA reads TGCGCCAGCAGCTTGGATCAGGGAAATGAGCAGTTCTTC. Protein sequence: CASSLDQGNEQFF.

This clone was counted once. V usage is TRBV6-5 and J usage is TRBJ2-5; tentatively, D is TRBD2 (6 bases). Germline V CDR1 and CDR2: MNHEY, SVGAGI. The V gene lost 3 bases and the J gene lost 5 bases, with 13 bases spanning the gap. The CDR3 sequence is 14 residues long. This CDR3 reads CASSYGQEGETQYF. DNA of the CDR3: TGTGCCAGCAGTTATGGCCAGGAGGGGGAGACCCAGTACTTC.

The chain links TRBV3-1 (or the pseudogene TRBV3-2) to TRBJ1-1; no clear D. Germline loops: CDR1 LGHDT, CDR2 YNNKEL (reference sequence). V was cut by 4 bases and J by 0 bases, with 9 bases left in between. CDR3 length equals 14 residues. The DNA for the CDR3 is TGTGCCAGCAGCCCCCTGAGTCTGAACACTGAAGCTTTCTTT. This translates into CASSPLSLNTEAFF.

This clone was counted a single time. This sequence joins TRBV15 and TRBJ1-1; 9 bases map to TRBD1. The CDR3 runs to 14 residues. CDR1 is LNHNV, CDR2 YYDKDF, per germline (reference sequence). The V gene end was trimmed by 1 base and the J gene end by 5 bases; junction bases not matched to a gene: 2. CDR3 sequence (DNA): TGTGCCACCAGCAGAGCCGGGACAGGGACTGAAGCTTTCTTT. Translated: CATSRAGTGTEAFF.

The chain uses TRBV5-5 and TRBJ2-2; D is ambiguous. Germline-derived CDR1 and CDR2 are SGHKS and YYEKEE (reference sequence). Trimming cost V 5 bases and J 3 bases, with 11 bases left between them. The CDR3 extends over 14 amino acids. The CDR3 DNA sequence: TGTGCCAGCAGGTTCGTTGTAGACACCGGGGAGCTGTTTTTT. This translates into CASRFVVDTGELFF.

This clone showed up just a few times. The chain carries TRBV6-5 and TRBJ2-1; no definite D call. Trimming cost V 7 bases and J 5 bases, with 6 bases left between them. CDR3 length: 11 amino acids. Looked up from germline, CDR1 is MNHEY and CDR2 is SVGAGI. CDR3 protein: CASTLNNEQFF. Here the CDR3 DNA reads TGTGCCAGCACCCTAAACAATGAGCAGTTCTTC.

The gene calls are TRBV4-1 and TRBJ2-7; TRBD2 matches 10 bases. Germline CDR1 MGHRA, CDR2 YSYEKL. J lost 2 bases, V lost 3 bases, and 4 bases had no gene match. This CDR3 spans 15 amino acids. CDR3 loop: CASSQPSGSPYEQYF. In DNA, the CDR3 is TGCGCCAGCAGCCAGCCTAGCGGGAGCCCCTACGAGCAGTACTTC.

This clone was counted once. The junction departs from the called germline gene at one end, perhaps through a read error. The chain uses TRBV6-6 and TRBJ2-7; maybe TRBD2 (7 bases). This CDR3 is 15 amino acids long. Germline loops: CDR1 MNHNY, CDR2 SVGAGI (reference sequence). CDR3 in amino acids: CASSLTREGDYAQYF. CDR3 in DNA: TGTGCCAGCAGTTTAACGAGGGAGGGGGATTACGCGCAGTACTTC.

The V and J genes are TRBV7-2 and TRBJ2-2; D uncertain. CDR1 and CDR2 from the germline V gene are SGHTA and FQGNSA. This CDR3 has 16 amino acids. Trimming pared 5 bases from V and 1 base from J, leaving 14 bases between. The CDR3 sequence is CASSPNPLKNTGELFF. Here the CDR3 DNA reads TGTGCCAGCAGCCCTAACCCCCTGAAGAACACCGGGGAGCTGTTTTTT.

This chain connects TRBV7-2 to TRBJ2-1, with TRBD2 matching over 10 bases. This CDR3 contains 15 residues. With 5 bases clipped from V and 3 bases from J, the junction kept 4 bases outside the gene matches. Looked up from germline, CDR1 is SGHTA and CDR2 is FQGNSA. CDR3: CASSTLAGVYNEQFF. In DNA, the CDR3 is TGTGCCAGCAGCACTCTAGCGGGGGTCTACAATGAGCAGTTCTTC.

The V and J genes are TRBV19 and TRBJ1-1; the match to TRBD1 covers 7 bases. Germline CDR1 reads LNHDA; CDR2 reads SQIVND (reference sequence). The CDR3 has 13 amino acids. V lost 5 bases, J lost 11 bases, and 11 bases stayed unmatched. The CDR3: CASSPGGGLWAFF. CDR3 bases: TGTGCCAGTAGTCCAGGGGGAGGATTGTGGGCTTTCTTT. The variable domain in full, with the rest retrieved from reference TRBV19 and TRBJ1-1, is DGGITQSPKYLFRKEGQNVTLSCEQNLNHDAMYWYRQDPGQGLRLIYYSQIVNDFQKGDIAEGYSVSREKKESFPLTVTSAQKNPTAFYLCASSPGGGLWAFFGQGTRLTVV.

The chain is built from TRBV5-6 and TRBJ1-5; 7 bases are shared with TRBD1. Trimming took 4 bases from V and 7 from J; bases not matched to a gene: 8. The length of the CDR3 is 14 residues. Per germline, CDR1 SGHDT and CDR2 YYEEEE. CDR3 bases: TGTGCCAGCAGCAAGGACAGGCTGGGGCAGCCCCAGCATTTT. Encoded protein: CASSKDRLGQPQHF.

This chain connects TRBV7-3 to TRBJ2-7; TRBD2 matches 14 bases. V shed 5 bases and J 5 bases; nucleotides not matched to a gene: 11. The germline V gene encodes CDR1 SGHTA and CDR2 FQGTGA. This CDR3 has 17 residues. DNA for the CDR3: TGTGCCAGCAGCCCTCAACCGGGACTAGCGGGAGTGGACGAGCAGTACTTC. It codes for CASSPQPGLAGVDEQYF.

This chain connects TRBV3-1 (or the pseudogene TRBV3-2) to TRBJ1-1; D remains unclear. This CDR3 contains 14 residues. The V and J ends lost 4 bases and 0 bases respectively, with 9 bases between them. Per germline, CDR1 LGHDT and CDR2 YNNKEL (reference sequence). The CDR3 loop reads CASSRVSLNTEAFF. The CDR3, as DNA: TGTGCCAGCAGCCGCGTATCGTTGAACACTGAAGCTTTCTTT.